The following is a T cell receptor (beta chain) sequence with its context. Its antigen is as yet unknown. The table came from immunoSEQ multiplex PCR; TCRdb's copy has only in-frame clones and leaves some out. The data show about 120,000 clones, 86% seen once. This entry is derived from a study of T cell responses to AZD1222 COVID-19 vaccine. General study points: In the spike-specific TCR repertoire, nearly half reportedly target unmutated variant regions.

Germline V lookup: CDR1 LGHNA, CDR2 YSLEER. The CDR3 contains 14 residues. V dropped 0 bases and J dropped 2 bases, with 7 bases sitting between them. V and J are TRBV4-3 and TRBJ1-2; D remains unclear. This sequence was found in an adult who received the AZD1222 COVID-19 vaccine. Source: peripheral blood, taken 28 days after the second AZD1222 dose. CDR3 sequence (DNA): TGCGCCAGCAGCCAAGACAGGCGAAACTATGGCTACACCTTC. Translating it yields CASSQDRRNYGYTF.